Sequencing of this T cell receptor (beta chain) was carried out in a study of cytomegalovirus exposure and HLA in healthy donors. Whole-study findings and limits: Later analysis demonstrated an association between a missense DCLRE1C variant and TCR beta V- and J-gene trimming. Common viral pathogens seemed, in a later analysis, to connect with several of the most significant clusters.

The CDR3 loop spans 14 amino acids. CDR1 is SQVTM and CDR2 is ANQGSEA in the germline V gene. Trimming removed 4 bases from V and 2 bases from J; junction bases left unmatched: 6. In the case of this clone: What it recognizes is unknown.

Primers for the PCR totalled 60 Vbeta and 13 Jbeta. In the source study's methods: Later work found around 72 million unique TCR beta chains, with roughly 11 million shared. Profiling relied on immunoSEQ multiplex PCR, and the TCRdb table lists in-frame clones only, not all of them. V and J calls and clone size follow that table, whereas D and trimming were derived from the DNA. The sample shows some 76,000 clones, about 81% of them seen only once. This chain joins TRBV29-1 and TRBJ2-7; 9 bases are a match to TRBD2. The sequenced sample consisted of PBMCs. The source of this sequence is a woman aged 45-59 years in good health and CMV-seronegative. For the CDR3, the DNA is TGCAGCGTTGTTTCTCTAGCGGGAACCTACGAGCAGTACTTC. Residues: CSVVSLAGTYEQYF.